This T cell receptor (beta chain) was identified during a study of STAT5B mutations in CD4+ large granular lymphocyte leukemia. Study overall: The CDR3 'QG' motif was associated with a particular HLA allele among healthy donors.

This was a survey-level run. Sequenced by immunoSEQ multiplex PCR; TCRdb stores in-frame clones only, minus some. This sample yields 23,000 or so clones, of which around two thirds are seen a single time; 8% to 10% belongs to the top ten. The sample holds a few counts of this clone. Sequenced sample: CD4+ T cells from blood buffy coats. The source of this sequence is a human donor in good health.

The CDR3 DNA reads as TGTGCCAGCAGCTTAGAACCGGGGAACACTGAAGCTTTCTTT. Its translation is CASSLEPGNTEAFF. The V gene is TRBV7-6, the J gene TRBJ1-1; D unclear. V was clipped by 1 base and J by 1 base, with 7 bases between them. Per the germline V gene, CDR1 is SGHVS and CDR2 is FNYEAQ. The CDR3 length is 14 residues. Full variable domain (outside the CDR3, taken from reference TRBV7-6 and TRBJ1-1): GAGVSQSPRYKVTKRGQDVALRCDPISGHVSLYWYRQALGQGPEFLTYFNYEAQQDKSGLPNDRFSAERPEGSISTLTIQRTEQRDSAMYRCASSLEPGNTEAFFGQGTRLTVV.